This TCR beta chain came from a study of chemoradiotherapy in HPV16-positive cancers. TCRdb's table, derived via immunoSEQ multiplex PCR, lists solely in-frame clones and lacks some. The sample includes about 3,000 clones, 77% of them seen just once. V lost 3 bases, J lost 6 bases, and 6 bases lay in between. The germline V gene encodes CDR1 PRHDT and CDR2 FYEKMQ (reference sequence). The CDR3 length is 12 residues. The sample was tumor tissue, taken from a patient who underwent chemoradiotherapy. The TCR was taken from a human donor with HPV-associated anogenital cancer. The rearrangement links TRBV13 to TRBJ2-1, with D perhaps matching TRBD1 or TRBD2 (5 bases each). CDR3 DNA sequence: TGTGCCAGCAGCTTCGGGACCAATGAGCAGTTCTTC. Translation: CASSFGTNEQFF.